Shown below are 5 T cell receptor beta chains from a single sample sequenced in a study of shared clonotypes between healthy human individuals. Sequencing was performed with immunoSEQ multiplex PCR; in TCRdb, only in-frame clones are kept and a portion is missing. Among roughly 1,600,000 clones listed, approximately 98.5% were seen once. The source material was naive CD4+ T cells sorted from blood. Specified subset: CD45RA+ positively selected. The receptors were sampled from a man aged 25-45 years in good health.

The count of this clone is one. This chain joins TRBV5-1 and TRBJ2-2; D is uncertain. Germline V gene lookup returns CDR1 SGHRS and CDR2 YFSETQ. This CDR3 is built from 14 residues. V shed 0 bases and J shed 4 bases, with 7 bases lying between them. CDR3 sequence: CASSLAESTGELFF. In DNA, the CDR3 is TGCGCCAGCAGCTTGGCCGAAAGCACCGGGGAGCTGTTTTTT. The full variable domain, in which reference TRBV5-1 and TRBJ2-2 provide the parts outside the CDR3, is KAGVTQTPRYLIKTRGQQVTLSCSPISGHRSVSWYQQTPGQGLQFLFEYFSETQRNKGNFPGRFSGRQFSNSRSEMNVSTLELGDSALYLCASSLAESTGELFFGEGSRLTVL.

The rearrangement links TRBV19 to TRBJ2-1; 8 nucleotides align to TRBD2. CDR3 length: 18 residues. Germline CDR1 LNHDA, CDR2 SQIVND (reference sequence). V lost 5 bases, J lost 4 bases, and 16 bases stayed unmatched. The CDR3 DNA sequence: TGTGCCAGTAGTCCTCGCCAGGGGAGCGGGAGCAAATACAATGAGCAGTTCTTC. Its protein product is CASSPRQGSGSKYNEQFF. Filled out from reference TRBV19 and TRBJ2-1, the complete variable domain reads DGGITQSPKYLFRKEGQNVTLSCEQNLNHDAMYWYRQDPGQGLRLIYYSQIVNDFQKGDIAEGYSVSREKKESFPLTVTSAQKNPTAFYLCASSPRQGSGSKYNEQFFGPGTRLTVL.

The gene calls are TRBV18 and TRBJ2-2; 8 bases are shared with TRBD2. This CDR3 has 16 residues. Looked up from germline, CDR1 is KGHSH and CDR2 is LQKENI. Losses at the gene ends were 3 bases for V and 7 bases for J; bases not matched to a gene: 10. CDR3 nucleotides: TGTGCCAGCTCACCCCTCCCCAGCGGGAGCATCGGGGAGCTGTTTTTT. Amino acids: CASSPLPSGSIGELFF.

The V call is TRBV7-9, the J call TRBJ1-1; tentatively, D is TRBD1 (5 bases). Trimming took 4 bases from V and 0 from J, leaving 18 bases between them. The CDR3 extends over 17 amino acids. CDR1 SEHNR and CDR2 FQNEAQ come from the germline V gene (reference sequence). DNA for the CDR3: TGTGCCAGCAGCTCCCCACGTGGGGGAGAGATGAACACTGAAGCTTTCTTT. Amino acids: CASSSPRGGEMNTEAFF.

Comments on this clone: Other nucleotide sequences from this sample produce the same CDR3. The chain joins TRBV30 to TRBJ1-4, with D tentatively TRBD1 (6 bases). This CDR3 contains 12 residues. The germline gives CDR1 GTSNPN, CDR2 SVGIG (reference sequence). Trimming took off 3 bases at V and 7 bases at J, with 9 bases between the two ends. The CDR3 here is CAWSLGGEKLFF. The DNA of the CDR3 is TGTGCCTGGAGCCTAGGGGGTGAAAAACTGTTTTTT.